The 29 T cell receptor beta chains below were found in one sample sequenced in a study of blood T cell repertoires in COVID-19. Here immunoSEQ multiplex PCR was the method, and the copy in TCRdb shows in-frame clones only, minus some. The repertoire includes some 150,000 clones, around 85% of them detected once, and 9.5% to 12% sits in the top ten. Sequencing was performed on peripheral blood. The receptor source for this set is an older woman with COVID-19, enrolled during active disease.

V and J are TRBV3-1 (or the pseudogene TRBV3-2) and TRBJ1-1; unclear D gene. The germline V gene has CDR1 LGHDT and CDR2 YNNKEL (reference sequence). V was pared by 3 bases and J by 4 bases, with 9 bases between. The CDR3 loop spans 13 amino acids. The CDR3 is CASSQFGSTEAFF. The CDR3 nucleotides are TGTGCCAGCAGCCAGTTTGGGAGCACTGAAGCTTTCTTT.

The V gene is TRBV9, the J gene TRBJ2-1; 7 nucleotides line up with TRBD2. The CDR3 extends over 13 amino acids. In germline, CDR1 is SGDLS, CDR2 YYNGEE. V trimming: 3 bases; J trimming: 6 bases; junction bases outside the gene matches: 3. The CDR3 bases are TGTGCCAGCAGCGCGGGGAGGGGCAATGAGCAGTTCTTC. Its protein is CASSAGRGNEQFF.

The V gene is TRBV6-2 or TRBV6-3, the J gene TRBJ1-5, with 9 bases fitting TRBD1. V gave up 0 bases and J gave up 9 bases; unmatched junction bases: 9. Germline CDR1 MNHEY, CDR2 SVGEGT. The CDR3 has 16 residues. CDR3 sequence reads: CASSYSRQGGVSPQHF. In nucleotides, the CDR3 is TGTGCCAGCAGTTACTCCCGACAGGGGGGGGTATCGCCCCAGCATTTT.

Here the CDR3 DNA reads TGTGCCAGCAGTTCCACCCCGTCCCCACGGGGGGTTGTGCAGTACTTC. It translates to CASSSTPSPRGVVQYF. The chain joins TRBV6-5 to TRBJ2-7; 7 bases are a match to TRBD2. CDR3 size: 16 residues. J lost 9 bases, V lost 4 bases, and 18 bases had no gene match. Germline V gives CDR1 MNHEY, CDR2 SVGAGI.

The chain uses TRBV11-2 and TRBJ1-5, with 8 bases lining up with TRBD1. J was trimmed by 6 bases and V by 5 bases; bases with no gene match: 6. Germline CDR1 is SGHAT and CDR2 is FQNNGV. The CDR3 runs 14 residues. The DNA of the CDR3 is TGTGCCAGCAGCCCCTCCGGACAGGGTCAGCCCCAGCATTTT. Translated, it gives CASSPSGQGQPQHF.

V and J are TRBV5-4 and TRBJ2-7; TRBD2 aligns across 10 bases. CDR1 SGHNT and CDR2 YYREEE come from the germline V gene (reference sequence). The CDR3 runs 17 residues. The J segment lost 0 bases and the V segment lost 1 base, leaving 7 bases of the junction unmatched. In nucleotides, the CDR3 is TGTGCCAGCAGCTTGCCAGCGGGAGGGCAAGGCTCCTACGAGCAGTACTTC. Its protein product is CASSLPAGGQGSYEQYF.

The chain uses TRBV29-1 and TRBJ1-3, with 7 bases aligning to TRBD1. The CDR3 consists of 13 residues. V lost 3 bases and J lost 4; bases outside the gene matches: 3. CDR1 is SQVTM, CDR2 ANQGSEA, per germline. The CDR3 region is CSVERGLGNTIYF. In DNA, the CDR3 is TGCAGCGTTGAGAGGGGGCTGGGAAACACCATATATTTT.

This chain links TRBV10-3 with TRBJ1-5, with 7 bases aligning to TRBD1. Trimming at V came to 5 bases and at J to 3 bases, leaving 4 bases not matched to a gene. Per germline, CDR1 ENHRY and CDR2 SYGVKD. CDR3 size: 14 residues. CDR3 bases: TGTGCCATCAGTTTAGGACAGGCCAATCAGCCCCAGCATTTT. It codes for CAISLGQANQPQHF.

The V call is TRBV5-1, the J call TRBJ2-5, with 7 bases fitting TRBD2. CDR3 size: 15 residues. CDR1 and CDR2 from the germline V gene are SGHRS and YFSETQ. The V segment lost 0 bases and the J segment 2 bases; nucleotides outside the gene matches: 4. CDR3 loop: CASSLAWGGQETQYF. The CDR3 coding sequence is TGCGCCAGCAGCTTGGCCTGGGGGGGGCAAGAGACCCAGTACTTC.

The chain couples TRBV11-2 to TRBJ1-1; D is unclear. V lost 5 bases and J lost 1, with 14 bases in between. From germline, CDR1 is SGHAT and CDR2 FQNNGV. This CDR3 spans 15 amino acids. CDR3 DNA sequence: TGTGCCAGCAGCCCTTATATCACAGCGAACACTGAAGCTTTCTTT. It codes for CASSPYITANTEAFF.

The chain links TRBV19 to TRBJ2-7; 7 bases fit TRBD1. Unmatched junction bases numbered 2, after V lost 4 bases and J lost 2 bases. Germline V gene lookup returns CDR1 LNHDA and CDR2 SQIVND (reference sequence). CDR3 length: 13 residues. The CDR3 loop is CASSTQGAYEQYF. CDR3 nucleotide sequence: TGTGCCAGTAGTACCCAGGGGGCCTACGAGCAGTACTTC.

This chain joins TRBV19 and TRBJ1-2; TRBD1 matches at 9 bases. The CDR3 extends over 18 amino acids. V was pared by 7 bases and J by 0 bases, with 15 bases of the junction left unmatched. Germline V gene sequence: CDR1 LNHDA, CDR2 SQIVND (reference sequence). The DNA of the CDR3 is TGTGCCAGTACCCGGATAACAACCGGGACAGGGACTAACTATGGCTACACCTTC. This gives the protein CASTRITTGTGTNYGYTF.

This clone was observed a few times. The genes are TRBV2 and TRBJ1-6; 10 nucleotides agree with TRBD1. CDR1 SNHLY and CDR2 FYNNEI come from the germline V gene. V was pared by 7 bases and J by 6 bases, with 9 bases of the junction left unmatched. This CDR3 region has 16 residues. The CDR3 nucleotides read TGTGCCAGCATTGCGGACAGGGGGACCGTTAATTCACCCCTCCACTTT. Protein sequence: CASIADRGTVNSPLHF.

In its sample, this clone was seen once. This chain joins TRBV11-3 and TRBJ2-7; the D gene is possibly TRBD1 (5 bases). CDR3 length: 13 amino acids. V lost 5 bases, J lost 3 bases, and 11 bases lay in between. CDR1 SGHNT and CDR2 YENEEA come from the germline V gene. The chain's CDR3 is CASSNGRGYEQYF. DNA for the CDR3: TGTGCCAGCAGCAATGGAAGGGGCTACGAGCAGTACTTC.

The rearrangement uses TRBV30 and TRBJ2-7; TRBD2 matches at 13 bases. Trimming cost V 7 bases and J 5 bases; bases outside gene matches: 5. The CDR3 runs 13 residues. The germline V gene has CDR1 GTSNPN and CDR2 SVGIG (reference sequence). As DNA, the CDR3 is TGTGCCTCCAGGACTAGCGGGAGCGACGAGCAGTACTTC. Residues: CASRTSGSDEQYF.

The chain is built from TRBV6-5 and TRBJ2-7, with D possibly matching TRBD1 (5 bases). Trimming took off 4 bases at V and 3 bases at J, with 10 bases between the two ends. The CDR3 has 13 residues. Germline CDR1 MNHEY, CDR2 SVGAGI. The CDR3 loop reads CASSSGQIYEQYF. In DNA form, the CDR3 reads TGTGCCAGCAGTTCCGGACAAATCTACGAGCAGTACTTC.

The chain has TRBV11-2 and TRBJ2-3, with 8 bases aligning to TRBD2. The germline CDR1 and CDR2 sequences are SGHAT and FQNNGV. The CDR3 has 16 amino acids. With 1 base clipped from V and 2 bases from J, the junction kept 5 bases outside the gene matches. CDR3 loop: CASSLVAGGLTDTQYF. CDR3 coding DNA: TGTGCCAGCAGCTTAGTTGCGGGAGGACTCACAGATACGCAGTATTTT.

The V and J genes are TRBV7-3 and TRBJ2-1; 7 nucleotides align to TRBD2. This CDR3 region has 14 residues. In germline, CDR1 is SGHTA, CDR2 FQGTGA. V lost 2 bases and J lost 5; bases outside the gene matches: 3. In DNA form, the CDR3 reads TGTGCCAGCAGCTTAGGGGAGGGCCACAATGAGCAGTTCTTC. Its protein product is CASSLGEGHNEQFF.

J is TRBJ1-3 and V is TRBV6-5; 7 bases agree with TRBD1. With V trimmed by 6 bases and J by 2 bases, 7 bases remained unmatched. CDR1 and CDR2 from the germline V gene are MNHEY and SVGAGI. This CDR3 region has 15 residues. The CDR3 protein is CASRRSGTAGNTIYF. Written as DNA, the CDR3 is TGTGCCAGCAGGCGATCCGGGACAGCTGGAAACACCATATATTTT.

This clone has just a few counts. The gene calls are TRBV18 and TRBJ2-7; 8 positions match TRBD2. Germline assignment: CDR1 KGHSH and CDR2 LQKENI. V dropped 2 bases and J dropped 2; count of bases not matched to a gene: 5. This CDR3 is 15 amino acids long. This CDR3 is CASSPNSGTPYEQYF. CDR3 DNA: TGTGCCAGCTCACCAAATAGCGGGACCCCCTACGAGCAGTACTTC.

The rearrangement joins TRBV7-6 to TRBJ1-5, with 10 bases identical to TRBD1. The CDR3 has 15 residues. The germline CDR1 and CDR2 sequences are SGHVS and FNYEAQ. V lost 1 base, J lost 6 bases, and 3 bases stayed unmatched. CDR3 sequence (DNA): TGTGCCAGCAGCTTAGGACAGGGGGCTGGTCAGCCCCAGCATTTT. Translation: CASSLGQGAGQPQHF.

The genes are TRBV19 and TRBJ2-1; the D gene is possibly TRBD2 (6 bases). The ends were cut back, 2 bases at V and 0 bases at J, with 8 bases in the middle. CDR3 length equals 15 residues. Germline V CDR1 and CDR2: LNHDA, SQIVND (reference sequence). The CDR3 region is CASSIRAGSYNEQFF. The CDR3 nucleotides read TGTGCCAGTAGTATAAGAGCGGGCTCCTACAATGAGCAGTTCTTC.

The chain couples TRBV3-1 (or the pseudogene TRBV3-2) to TRBJ1-1; 7 nucleotides line up with TRBD1. CDR3 length equals 15 residues. Germline-derived CDR1 and CDR2 are LGHDT and YNNKEL (reference sequence). Unmatched junction bases numbered 8, after V lost 4 bases and J lost 3 bases. Here the CDR3 reads CASSRRQGTYTEAFF. CDR3 DNA: TGTGCCAGCAGCCGCCGACAGGGAACGTACACTGAAGCTTTCTTT.

The chain has TRBV5-4 and TRBJ2-1; 8 positions match TRBD2. Germline CDR1 SGHNT, CDR2 YYREEE (reference sequence). V lost 1 base, J lost 7 bases, and 10 bases stayed unmatched. The length of the CDR3 is 16 residues. As DNA, the CDR3 is TGTGCCAGCAGCTTGCCAACGGGACTAGTTGGGAATGAGCAGTTCTTC. Residues: CASSLPTGLVGNEQFF.

The V gene is TRBV30, the J gene TRBJ1-6; TRBD1 matches at 7 bases. The CDR3 has 17 amino acids. Per the germline V gene, CDR1 is GTSNPN and CDR2 is SVGIG (reference sequence). The CDR3 loop reads CGRRGYSQGPGGSPLHF. CDR3 bases: TGTGGGAGACGTGGGTACTCACAGGGGCCCGGGGGTTCACCCCTCCACTTT.

The chain carries TRBV10-3 and TRBJ2-3; 8 positions agree with TRBD2. After removal of 3 bases from V and 2 bases from J, the junction contained 13 bases not matched to a gene. This CDR3 has 18 amino acids. Germline V gives CDR1 ENHRY, CDR2 SYGVKD. The CDR3 reads CAISDLFGREDYTDTQYF. In nucleotides, the CDR3 is TGTGCCATCAGTGACCTATTCGGGCGGGAGGACTACACAGATACGCAGTATTTT.

V usage is TRBV11-2 and J usage is TRBJ2-1; no clear D. The V and J ends lost 1 base and 6 bases respectively, with 4 bases between them. There are 12 residues in the CDR3. Germline loops: CDR1 SGHAT, CDR2 FQNNGV. The CDR3 nucleotides are TGTGCCAGCAGCTTAGCGGGCAATGAGCAGTTCTTC. Translating gives CASSLAGNEQFF. The whole variable domain, remainder taken from reference TRBV11-2 and TRBJ2-1, is EAGVAQSPRYKIIEKRQSVAFWCNPISGHATLYWYQQILGQGPKLLIQFQNNGVVDDSQLPKDRFSAERLKGVDSTLKIQPAKLEDSAVYLCASSLAGNEQFFGPGTRLTVL.

This chain uses TRBV9 with TRBJ2-3, with TRBD2 identical over 13 bases. The V and J ends lost 5 bases and 3 bases, in that order; junction bases with no gene match: 0. CDR1 and CDR2 (germline): SGDLS, YYNGEE. The CDR3 has 14 residues. In DNA, the CDR3 is TGTGCCAGCAGGGGACTAGCGGGAACAGATACGCAGTATTTT. This encodes CASRGLAGTDTQYF.

The chain links TRBV5-6 to TRBJ2-1, with D unresolved. V was trimmed by 2 bases and J by 4 bases, leaving 7 bases between them. In germline, CDR1 is SGHDT, CDR2 YYEEEE. CDR3 size: 13 residues. The CDR3 bases are TGTGCCAGCAGCTTTGCGAGGTACAATGAGCAGTTCTTC. Translation gives CASSFARYNEQFF.